This T cell receptor (beta chain) stems from a study of cytotoxic CD8 clonotypes in ibrutinib-treated CLL. Study results and caveats: T-cell clonality at baseline went above that of age-matched healthy donors and rose and fell with circulating CD8+ T-cell counts.

The assay was immunoSEQ multiplex PCR, and TCRdb's table has in-frame clones only and misses some. The sample yields tens of thousands of clones, around four fifths seen once. The CDR3 contains 15 residues. CDR1 and CDR2 (germline): GTSNPN, SVGIG (reference sequence). Unmatched junction bases numbered 7, after V lost 4 bases and J lost 0 bases. A remark on this clone: No antigen is known for it.

The sequence was obtained from a human donor with chronic lymphocytic leukemia. The source material was PBMCs, sampled after 24 months of ibrutinib treatment. V and J are TRBV30 and TRBJ2-3; TRBD2 aligns across 7 bases. CDR3 sequence: CAWTSGARSTDTQYF. The CDR3 DNA reads TGTGCCTGGACTAGCGGAGCTCGTAGCACAGATACGCAGTATTTT.